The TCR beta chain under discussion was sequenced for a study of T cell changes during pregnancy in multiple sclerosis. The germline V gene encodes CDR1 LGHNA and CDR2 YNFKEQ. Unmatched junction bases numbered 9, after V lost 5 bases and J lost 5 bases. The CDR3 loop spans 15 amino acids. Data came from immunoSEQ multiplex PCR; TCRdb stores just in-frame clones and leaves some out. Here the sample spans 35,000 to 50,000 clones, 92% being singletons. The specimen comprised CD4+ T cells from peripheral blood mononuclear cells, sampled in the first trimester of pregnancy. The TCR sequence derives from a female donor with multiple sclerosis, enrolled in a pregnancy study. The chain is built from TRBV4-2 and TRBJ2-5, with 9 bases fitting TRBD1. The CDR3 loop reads CASSVRTGEGETQYF. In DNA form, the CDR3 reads TGTGCCAGCAGCGTCCGGACAGGGGAAGGGGAGACCCAGTACTTC.